Following are 14 T cell receptor beta chains from one sample sequenced in a study of blood T cell repertoires in COVID-19. Measured with immunoSEQ multiplex PCR; TCRdb has only the in-frame clones, and not every one. The sample holds 100,000 or so clones, roughly 85% seen once. What was sequenced was peripheral blood. Receptors were obtained from a human donor in a cohort sampled during active COVID-19.

The J gene is TRBJ1-3, the V gene TRBV4-3; 8 bases are shared with TRBD1. V trimming: 0 bases; J trimming: 2 bases; junction bases outside the gene matches: 6. Germline V lookup: CDR1 LGHNA, CDR2 YSLEER. The CDR3 is 17 amino acids. DNA for the CDR3: TGCGCCAGCAGCCAAGATCTGAGGACAGGGACTGGAAACACCATATATTTT. Translation: CASSQDLRTGTGNTIYF.

The chain joins TRBV9 to TRBJ2-3, with 7 bases that match TRBD2. CDR1 is SGDLS and CDR2 is YYNGEE in the germline V gene. CDR3 length: 17 residues. Unmatched junction bases numbered 11, after V lost 4 bases and J lost 0 bases. This CDR3 reads CASSPGGTGTSTDTQYF. CDR3 in DNA: TGTGCCAGCAGCCCGGGGGGTACGGGAACGAGCACAGATACGCAGTATTTT.

The CDR3 here is CASSLNRGRNTEAFF. CDR3 DNA: TGTGCCAGCAGTCTTAACAGGGGAAGGAACACTGAAGCTTTCTTT. The V and J genes are TRBV28 and TRBJ1-1; 7 positions match TRBD1. The CDR3 runs to 15 residues. Per germline, CDR1 MDHEN and CDR2 SYDVKM. V trimming: 5 bases; J trimming: 1 base; junction bases outside the gene matches: 7.

This chain joins TRBV5-1 and TRBJ2-1, with 10 bases aligning to TRBD1. From germline, CDR1 is SGHRS and CDR2 YFSETQ. The CDR3 extends over 16 amino acids. Trimming at V came to 1 base and at J to 4 bases, leaving 5 bases not matched to a gene. The CDR3 reads CASSLNVGQGYNEQFF. The CDR3 coding sequence is TGCGCCAGCAGCTTGAATGTGGGACAGGGGTACAATGAGCAGTTCTTC.

The chain couples TRBV6-2 or TRBV6-3 to TRBJ1-6, with 7 positions matching TRBD1. This CDR3 region has 15 residues. Germline V lookup: CDR1 MNHEY, CDR2 SVGEGT. The junction had 6 bases not matched to a gene; V was cut back by 2 bases and J by 8 bases. CDR3 region: CASSYGRTGDSPLHF. Here the CDR3 DNA reads TGTGCCAGCAGTTACGGTAGGACAGGTGATTCACCCCTCCACTTT.

This clone appeared a few times. The V gene is TRBV6-1, the J gene TRBJ1-2; no firm D call. CDR1 is MNHNS, CDR2 SASEGT, per germline. Between the trimmed V and J ends, which lost 1 base and 5 bases, there was a span of 8 bases. The CDR3 covers 13 residues. DNA of the CDR3: TGTGCCAGCAGTGAAGAGGACTCATATGGCTACACCTTC. Protein product: CASSEEDSYGYTF.

This clone occurred a few times. The rearrangement joins TRBV18 to TRBJ1-1, with 9 bases matching TRBD1. The V gene end was trimmed by 5 bases and the J gene end by 6 bases; junction bases not matched to a gene: 7. This CDR3 has 14 residues. Germline V gives CDR1 KGHSH, CDR2 LQKENI. The CDR3 DNA reads as TGTGCCAGCTCATTTACAGGGGGCGAAGCTGAAGCTTTCTTT. Its translation: CASSFTGGEAEAFF.

V gene TRBV5-4 combines with J gene TRBJ2-3; 7 bases fit TRBD2. The CDR3 runs 15 residues. Germline lookup yields CDR1 SGHNT and CDR2 YYREEE (reference sequence). Trimming removed 2 bases from V and 0 bases from J; junction bases left unmatched: 3. In DNA form, the CDR3 reads TGTGCCAGCAGCTTCCCTAGCGGTAGCACAGATACGCAGTATTTT. Its protein product is CASSFPSGSTDTQYF.

The chain uses TRBV7-2 and TRBJ1-4; 9 nucleotides line up with TRBD1. CDR1 SGHTA and CDR2 FQGNSA come from the germline V gene. CDR3 length: 16 amino acids. After removal of 4 bases from V and 3 bases from J, the junction contained 6 bases not matched to a gene. The CDR3 DNA follows: TGTGCCAGCAGCTATTACAGGGGGCGACCTAATGAAAAACTGTTTTTT. Its protein product is CASSYYRGRPNEKLFF.

CDR3 loop: CASSLERQGFYEQYF. DNA for the CDR3: TGTGCCAGCAGTTTAGAGAGACAGGGGTTCTACGAGCAGTACTTC. The chain uses TRBV28 and TRBJ2-7; 8 bases line up with TRBD1. V lost 2 bases to trimming and J lost 3 bases; unmatched junction nucleotides: 6. Germline V CDR1 and CDR2: MDHEN, SYDVKM. CDR3 length: 15 residues. The entire variable domain, with the rest obtained from reference TRBV28 and TRBJ2-7, is as follows: DVKVTQSSRYLVKRTGEKVFLECVQDMDHENMFWYRQDPGLGLRLIYFSYDVKMKEKGDIPEGYSVSREKKERFSLILESASTNQTSMYLCASSLERQGFYEQYFGPGTRLTVT.

The CDR3 reads CASSQLSGNTIYF. In DNA form, the CDR3 reads TGTGCCAGCAGCCAATTATCCGGAAACACCATATATTTT. The J gene is TRBJ1-3, the V gene TRBV16; the D is unclear. V was shortened by 1 base and J by 4 bases, with 5 bases between the two germline ends. There are 13 residues in the CDR3. Germline CDR1 is KGHSY and CDR2 is FQNENV.

The V and J genes are TRBV18 and TRBJ1-1; D is undetermined. The CDR3 is 14 residues long. The germline V gene has CDR1 KGHSH and CDR2 LQKENI. Between the trimmed V and J ends, which lost 3 bases and 0 bases, there was a span of 8 bases. CDR3 nucleotides: TGTGCCAGCTCACCCTCAGGTTTGAACACTGAAGCTTTCTTT. Translation gives CASSPSGLNTEAFF. Full variable domain (rest looked up from reference TRBV18 and TRBJ1-1): NAGVMQNPRHLVRRRGQEARLRCSPMKGHSHVYWYRQLPEEGLKFMVYLQKENIIDESGMPKERFSAEFPKEGPSILRIQQVVRGDSAAYFCASSPSGLNTEAFFGQGTRLTVV.

The rearrangement links TRBV30 to TRBJ1-2, with 8 bases identical to TRBD1. The CDR3 sequence is 16 residues long. Trimming removed 2 bases from V and 7 bases from J; junction bases left unmatched: 15. Germline lookup yields CDR1 GTSNPN and CDR2 SVGIG (reference sequence). This CDR3 reads CAWSRLAGTGSLGYTF. The CDR3 coding sequence is TGTGCCTGGAGTCGTCTTGCCGGGACAGGTAGCCTTGGCTACACCTTC.

Here the CDR3 DNA reads TGTGCCAGCAGGGGGGGACAGGGGCTACCTAGAGGCTACACCTTC. It specifies CASRGGQGLPRGYTF. The V call is TRBV27, the J call TRBJ1-2; 10 bases line up with TRBD1. The CDR3 is 15 residues long. Germline V lookup: CDR1 MNHEY, CDR2 SMNVEV (reference sequence). The J segment lost 8 bases and the V segment lost 6 bases, leaving 12 bases of the junction unmatched.